This T cell receptor (beta chain) emerged from a study of T cells after yellow fever vaccination. Each CDR3 protein is one row after TCRdb ran MiXCR on the 5' RACE reads. The table includes under 300,000 distinct CDR3 sequences, 6.9% detected once. To note about this clonotype: Its antigen is unidentified.

Study-level points and caveats: Weaker overall, the secondary response nonetheless peaked faster (day 5 versus 15).

This CDR3 has 14 residues. V dropped 3 bases and J dropped 3; count of bases not matched to a gene: 5. Germline CDR1 and CDR2: DFQATT and SNEGSKA (reference sequence). The sequence was collected from a man aged 25-45 years who received the YFV17D yellow fever vaccine. The chain employs TRBV20-1 and TRBJ2-5, with 9 bases identical to TRBD2. Source: CD4+ T cells sorted from PBMCs, taken 15 days after the yellow fever booster vaccination. Here the CDR3 reads CSASWLAGKETQYF. As DNA, the CDR3 is TGCAGTGCTAGCTGGCTAGCGGGGAAAGAGACCCAGTACTTC.